Listed below are T cell receptor beta chains from one sample, sequenced in a study of blood T cell repertoires in COVID-19. Repertoires were generated with immunoSEQ multiplex PCR, while TCRdb's copy carries only in-frame clones and drops some. This repertoire shows 90,000 to 120,000 clones, 80% to 90% found once; its top ten account for roughly 5%. The sample consisted of peripheral blood. The receptors shown here come from a man aged 60 to 69 with acute or convalescent COVID-19. CDR3s include the opening cysteine and the closing phenylalanine or tryptophan. Fields, in order: D gene, V gene, clone size, J gene, CDR3 DNA, CDR3 protein. The D gene is left open where the match is weak. Clone size is given for some rows only: seen once, a few or many times, or a class if the clone is expanded.

D: TRBD1
V: TRBV5-1
size: -
J: TRBJ1-5
DNA: TGCGCCAGCAGACCAACAGGGGCCCGCAATCAGCCCCAGCATTTT
CDR3: CASRPTGARNQPQHF

D: TRBD2
V: TRBV7-9
size: -
J: TRBJ2-1
DNA: TGTGCCAGCAGCCCGACTAGCGGGGGATACAATGAGCAGTTCTTC
CDR3: CASSPTSGGYNEQFF

D: -
V: TRBV5-4
size: few
J: TRBJ2-7
DNA: TGTGCCAGCAGCCCGGATGGGGGGTCCTACGAGCAGTACTTC
CDR3: CASSPDGGSYEQYF

D: -
V: TRBV4-1
size: -
J: TRBJ1-4
DNA: TGCGCCAGCAGCCAAGTGACAGAGACTAATGAAAAACTGTTTTTT
CDR3: CASSQVTETNEKLFF

D: TRBD2
V: TRBV3-1/TRBV3-2
size: -
J: TRBJ2-1
DNA: TGTGCCAGCAGCCAAGAGTCTGGACTAGCGGGGGGGCCCTCCTACAATGAGCAGTTCTTC
CDR3: CASSQESGLAGGPSYNEQFF

D: -
V: TRBV7-9
size: once
J: TRBJ1-2
DNA: TGTGCCAGCAGCTTACGACGGGATTATGGCTACACCTTC
CDR3: CASSLRRDYGYTF

D: -
V: TRBV5-4
size: -
J: TRBJ1-1
DNA: TGTGCCAGCAGCTTAGGTGGAGGGACTGAAGCTTTCTTT
CDR3: CASSLGGGTEAFF

D: TRBD1
V: TRBV7-6
size: -
J: TRBJ1-2
DNA: TGTGCCAGCAGCTTAACTCAGGGACAGGGTGGCAACTATGGCTACACCTTC
CDR3: CASSLTQGQGGNYGYTF

D: -
V: TRBV4-1
size: -
J: TRBJ2-3
DNA: TGCGCCAGCAGCCAAGGGGATTCGGGGATTGGCACAGATACGCAGTATTTT
CDR3: CASSQGDSGIGTDTQYF

D: TRBD1
V: TRBV6-5
size: -
J: TRBJ2-7
DNA: TGTGCCAGCAGCTCCTCGGGACAGGGGACCTACGAGCAGTACTTC
CDR3: CASSSSGQGTYEQYF

D: TRBD1
V: TRBV7-9
size: -
J: TRBJ1-6
DNA: TGTGCCAGCAGCTCACCGGGACAGAGCTCCTATAATTCACCCCTCCACTTT
CDR3: CASSSPGQSSYNSPLHF

D: TRBD1
V: TRBV5-1
size: -
J: TRBJ1-2
DNA: TGCGCCAGCATGGTAGGACAGGGGGTTGGCGGCTACACCTTC
CDR3: CASMVGQGVGGYTF

D: -
V: TRBV18
size: -
J: TRBJ2-5
DNA: TGTGCCAGCTCACCCCGTGGGGCAGAGACCCAGTACTTC
CDR3: CASSPRGAETQYF

D: TRBD2
V: TRBV5-1
size: -
J: TRBJ2-1
DNA: TGCGCCAGCAGCCCATCTAGCGGGGTACTTTACAATGAGCAGTTCTTC
CDR3: CASSPSSGVLYNEQFF

D: TRBD2
V: TRBV6-5
size: -
J: TRBJ2-1
DNA: TGTGCCAGCAGTTACACTAGCGGGGGTACTGAGCAGTTCTTC
CDR3: CASSYTSGGTEQFF

D: -
V: TRBV6-1
size: -
J: TRBJ1-1
DNA: TGTGCCAGCAGTGAAGTGCGAGGTAGGAACACTGAAGCTTTCTTT
CDR3: CASSEVRGRNTEAFF

D: TRBD1
V: TRBV3-1/TRBV3-2
size: -
J: TRBJ1-4
DNA: TGTGCCAGCAGCCTCGGGACAGTGCCTGGGGAAAAACTGTTTTTT
CDR3: CASSLGTVPGEKLFF

D: -
V: TRBV7-2
size: -
J: TRBJ1-2
DNA: TGTGCCAGCAGCTTAAGGGGAGGACCCTACGGCTACACCTTC
CDR3: CASSLRGGPYGYTF

D: -
V: TRBV19
size: -
J: TRBJ2-1
DNA: TGTGCCAGTAGTATTTATCAGGAGCAGTTCTTC
CDR3: CASSIYQEQFF

D: TRBD1
V: TRBV6-5
size: -
J: TRBJ2-1
DNA: TGTGCCAGCAGCCAGACAGGGGGACCCTACAATGAGCAGTTCTTC
CDR3: CASSQTGGPYNEQFF

D: -
V: TRBV7-3
size: -
J: TRBJ1-1
DNA: TGTGCCAGCAGCTTATCACAGAACACTGAAGCTTTCTTT
CDR3: CASSLSQNTEAFF

D: -
V: TRBV9
size: -
J: TRBJ2-7
DNA: TGTGCCAGCAGCGCCCGCGGGCTGACGAACTCCTACGAGCAGTACTTC
CDR3: CASSARGLTNSYEQYF

D: TRBD2
V: TRBV10-3
size: -
J: TRBJ2-2
DNA: TGTGCTTCCACCCCTGCTAGCGGGAACACCGGGGAGCTGTTTTTT
CDR3: CASTPASGNTGELFF

D: TRBD1
V: TRBV7-2
size: once
J: TRBJ2-7
DNA: TGTGCCAGCAGCATTGGGACAGGCGAGCAGTACTTC
CDR3: CASSIGTGEQYF

D: -
V: TRBV6-5
size: -
J: TRBJ2-7
DNA: TGTGCCAGCAGTTACTCGTCCAAATTCAGCTCCTACGAGCAGTACTTC
CDR3: CASSYSSKFSSYEQYF

D: TRBD2
V: TRBV6-2/TRBV6-3
size: -
J: TRBJ2-5
DNA: TGTGCCAGCAGTTACTCGATAGCTAGCGGGAGAGAAGAGACCCAGTACTTC
CDR3: CASSYSIASGREETQYF

D: -
V: TRBV30
size: -
J: TRBJ1-1
DNA: TGTGCCTGGAGTGTAGGGGTGGGAACCGGTGAAGCTTTCTTT
CDR3: CAWSVGVGTGEAFF

D: TRBD1
V: TRBV19
size: -
J: TRBJ2-3
DNA: TGTGCCAGTAGCCCGGACAGGGCCAATGTGGATACGCAGTATTTT
CDR3: CASSPDRANVDTQYF

D: TRBD2
V: TRBV7-8
size: -
J: TRBJ2-1
DNA: TGTGCCAGCAGCTCGTATATAGCGGGAGGGCGTAGTGAGCAGTTCTTC
CDR3: CASSSYIAGGRSEQFF

D: TRBD1
V: TRBV7-9
size: -
J: TRBJ1-3
DNA: TGTGCCAGCAGCTCGCGACAGGGTACAAACACCATATATTTT
CDR3: CASSSRQGTNTIYF

D: -
V: TRBV9
size: once
J: TRBJ2-3
DNA: TGTGCCAGCAGCGTAGTGTGGGGCCCCACAGATACGCAGTATTTT
CDR3: CASSVVWGPTDTQYF

D: TRBD2
V: TRBV27
size: -
J: TRBJ2-7
DNA: TGTGCCAGCAGTAGGGCGGGAGGGCCATCCTACGAGCAGTACTTC
CDR3: CASSRAGGPSYEQYF

D: -
V: TRBV6-5
size: -
J: TRBJ2-2
DNA: TGTGCCAGCACTCGGACATACTCGAACACCGGGGAGCTGTTTTTT
CDR3: CASTRTYSNTGELFF

D: TRBD1
V: TRBV24-1
size: few
J: TRBJ2-1
DNA: TGTGCCACCAGTACGGACAGGGTACATGAGCAGTTCTTC
CDR3: CATSTDRVHEQFF

D: TRBD1
V: TRBV5-4
size: -
J: TRBJ1-4
DNA: TGTGCCAGCAGCCCCACCCGACAGACAGGGCCTAATGAAAAACTGTTTTTT
CDR3: CASSPTRQTGPNEKLFF

D: -
V: TRBV6-1
size: few
J: TRBJ1-1
DNA: TGTGCCAGCAGTGAGGGACAATGGGGCCCCGGAGCTTTCTTT
CDR3: CASSEGQWGPGAFF

D: TRBD1
V: TRBV9
size: -
J: TRBJ1-1
DNA: TGTGCCAGCAGCGATGTGGGGGACAGGAACACTGAAGCTTTCTTT
CDR3: CASSDVGDRNTEAFF